This T cell receptor beta chain originates from a study of brain T cells in children with intractable seizures. Findings and caveats of the study: Patients' HCMV serostatus was unknown; virus specificity rests on CDR3 similarity alone. Pre-surgery blood may have been undersampled, hiding some clones.

Sequencing was limited to surgery cases with top T cell transcript signatures in brain tissue. Germline V CDR1 and CDR2: SNHLY, FYNNEI. CDR3 length equals 13 residues. V was clipped by 4 bases and J by 2 bases, with 9 bases between them. Data came from immunoSEQ multiplex PCR; TCRdb stores just in-frame clones and leaves some out. In the table there are roughly 80,000 clones, about 90% of which are singletons. To note about this clone: Its antigen remains unknown.

The source is a girl aged 2-10 years with Rasmussen encephalitis and intractable seizures. Sequenced here: peripheral blood, sampled at surgery. This chain links TRBV2 with TRBJ2-7; possible D gene TRBD1, 6 bases. CDR3 sequence reads: CASSAGQAYEQYF. Written as DNA, the CDR3 is TGTGCCAGCAGTGCGGGACAAGCCTACGAGCAGTACTTC.